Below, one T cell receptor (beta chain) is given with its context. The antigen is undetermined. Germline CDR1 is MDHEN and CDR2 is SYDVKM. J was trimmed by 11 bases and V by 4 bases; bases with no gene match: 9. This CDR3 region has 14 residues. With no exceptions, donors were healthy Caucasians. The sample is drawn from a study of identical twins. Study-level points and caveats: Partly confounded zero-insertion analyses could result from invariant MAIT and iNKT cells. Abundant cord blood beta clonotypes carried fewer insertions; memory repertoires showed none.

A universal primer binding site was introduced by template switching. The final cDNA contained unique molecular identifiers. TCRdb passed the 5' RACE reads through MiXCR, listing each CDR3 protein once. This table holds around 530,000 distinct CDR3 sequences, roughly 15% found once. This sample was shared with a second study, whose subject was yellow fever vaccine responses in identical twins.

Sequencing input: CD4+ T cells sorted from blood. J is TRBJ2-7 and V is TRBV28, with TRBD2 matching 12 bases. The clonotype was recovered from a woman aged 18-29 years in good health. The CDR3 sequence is CASSSTSGSSREYF. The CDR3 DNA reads TGTGCCAGCAGTTCGACTAGCGGGAGCTCACGGGAGTACTTC.